The clone carrying this T cell receptor beta chain showed up just once. The antigen is not known. A much bigger clone sits one base away, suggesting this may be a read error. This record comes from a study of Graves' ophthalmopathy and Graves' hyperthyroidism. Study details: Ahead of any treatment, peripheral blood was obtained at the initial diagnosis.

Amplification of TCR beta CDR3 regions used RNA transcripts. RT-PCR was first run with HTBI primers, then multiplex PCR in a second round. From the multiplex PCR reads, TCRdb called clonotypes with MiXCR, one entry per CDR3 protein. The sample comprises 660,000 or so distinct CDR3 sequences, 35% to 50% of which are singletons, and around 3.3% rests with the top ten. Study results and caveats: Clonotypes were expanded in thyroid at above 0.001 frequency, and most also appeared in blood.

CDR3 length: 14 amino acids. Germline assignment: CDR1 SGHRS and CDR2 YFSETQ. Trimming pared 3 bases from V and 1 base from J, leaving 10 bases between. The authors diagnosed from clinical symptoms, serum thyroxine, TRAb, thyroid ultrasound and orbital computed tomography. This receptor was taken from an adult man with Graves' ophthalmopathy. The chain links TRBV5-1 to TRBJ2-5; D is possibly TRBD2 (5 bases). Input material: peripheral blood. The CDR3 region is CASSSGLLQETQYF. CDR3 DNA: TGCGCCAGCAGCTCAGGACTGCTCCAAGAGACCCAGTACTTC.